This T cell receptor beta chain was obtained from a study of blood T cell repertoires in COVID-19. Whole-study context: Specimens from acute and convalescent COVID-19 originated in the United States, Italy and Spain.

Those enrolled, adults aged roughly 18 to 89 years, came from some 23 US areas. Cohort 3 recovered donors had two negative PCRs, clearance, or symptom resolution. Per the study methods: Reference gene primer amplification yielded estimated nucleated cell counts. The repertoire was sequenced with immunoSEQ multiplex PCR; TCRdb's copy has only in-frame clones and lacks some. Clone size and V and J calls were adopted from that table, with D and trimming inferred from the DNA. The sample contains under 450,000 clones, around 83% of which appear only once. This CDR3 comprises 16 residues. V gave up 6 bases and J gave up 1 base; unmatched junction bases: 11. The V gene's germline CDR1 is LNHDA and CDR2 SQIVND (reference sequence).

The specimen sequenced was PBMCs or T cells enriched from blood (not recorded which). V gene TRBV19 combines with J gene TRBJ1-1, with 7 bases fitting TRBD1. This clonotype was obtained from a woman between 45 and 60 years old who had recovered from COVID-19. The CDR3 protein is CASRQVRDRPNTEAFF. Written as DNA, the CDR3 is TGTGCCAGTAGGCAAGTACGGGACAGACCGAACACTGAAGCTTTCTTT.